Listed here is a single T cell receptor (beta chain). The sample originates from a study of cytomegalovirus exposure and HLA in healthy donors. With 60 Vbeta and 13 Jbeta primers, the PCR was carried out. The method was immunoSEQ multiplex PCR; TCRdb's version includes in-frame clones alone and lacks a portion of them. In the table there are about 64,000 clones, approximately 85% of which are singletons. Trimming took off 8 bases at V and 5 bases at J, with 16 bases between the two ends. The CDR3 is 13 residues long. CDR1 is SGHTA, CDR2 FQGTGA, per germline. The sample comprised PBMCs. The J gene is TRBJ2-7, the V gene TRBV7-3; the D gene is possibly TRBD2 (5 bases). The receptor was isolated from a female donor in good health and CMV-seronegative. This chain's CDR3 is CASAMGSRDEQYF. DNA of the CDR3: TGTGCCAGCGCAATGGGGAGCCGGGACGAGCAGTACTTC.